This T cell receptor (beta chain) was sequenced for a study of shared clonotypes between healthy human individuals (dated by TCRdb to about 2020). Context from the whole study: The cohort comprised a couple of women and a few men aged 18 to 49 years. Per donor, three plates each were used for CD4 naive and CD4 memory, two for CD8 naive, and one for CD8 memory. To estimate repertoire size and how much clonotypes are shared between individuals, the study performed deep sequencing of blood TCR repertoires from 4 to 6 healthy adults. To increase sequencing depth and limit assay-specific biases, different laboratories used diverse techniques to prepare libraries and sequence TCR repertoires. Each donor's leukapheresis produced roughly between roughly 0.9 and 9 billion PBMCs.

Donors were healthy HIV-negative adults with no recently reported acute infections or vaccinations. Every donor was a Caucasian adult residing in Nashville, Tennessee, USA. CD4+ T cells were enriched through magnetic negative selection, after which naive cells were positively selected on CD45RA and the remaining negative fraction served as the memory subset. Blood was obtained by leukapheresis, after which PBMCs were separated by Ficoll-Histopaque density gradient centrifugation and cryopreserved in liquid nitrogen vapor phase. Purity and quantity of every magnetically sorted T cell population were checked by analytical flow cytometry. Genomic DNA was isolated from each sorted fraction and quantified by UV absorbance on a Nanodrop 2000c. CDR1 LGHNA and CDR2 YNFKEQ were looked up in the germline V gene. Trimming removed 3 bases from V and 3 bases from J; the gene matches leave 6 bases unexplained. The CDR3, from cysteine to phenylalanine, totals 16 residues. This entry keeps only the CDR3 DNA: 48 bases, framed from base 1.

Using the deep immunoSEQ assay, multiplex PCR amplified TCR CDR3 regions from genomic DNA. Genomic DNA extracted from each cell subset was distributed evenly over all wells of several immunoSEQ 96-well plates, and each plate served as one replicate. For sorted subsets, about 220 ng of genomic DNA, equivalent to 25,000 to 35,000 T cell genomes, went into each replicate PCR. Purified libraries were measured with a Qubit 3.0 fluorometer, size-checked on a Bioanalyzer 2100, and measured again with the KAPA Library Quantification kit. A separate single-read 150-cycle Illumina NextSeq 550 flow cell was used to sequence each immunoSEQ 96-well plate. As for the authors' bioinformatics: The immunoSEQ output contained only junctional sequences without quality scores, so filtering could not match that applied to full-length reads. Sequences were annotated with PyIR, a Python wrapper for IgBLAST v1.9, and V/J genes and CDR3 were assigned using IMGT germline references. Any read was removed if the V/J assignment was weak (E-value above 1e-6), the CDR3 was missing, or the read contained stop codons, out-of-frame junctions, or ambiguous translated residues. V3J clonotypes were defined as sequences sharing an identical inferred V gene, J gene, and CDR3 amino acid sequence. Percentage overlap between repertoires was calculated by dividing the number of shared unique clonotypes by the size of the smaller repertoire. Richness of each repertoire was evaluated using RTK rarefaction, the Chao1 estimator, and Recon v2.1 estimates of unobserved clonotypes. Generation probabilities were computed with OLGA for all TCRbeta clonotypes obtained by the gDNA method from a handful of donors. As stored in TCRdb, this immuneACCESS dataset retains in-frame rearrangements with V and J assigned. A fraction of the clones does not appear; measured against another copy, unresolved V genes explain less than half of the discrepancy, and the remainder lacks a known reason. D and trimming were read from the DNA, whereas the V and J calls and clone size are those reported in that table. This sample has around 2.1 million clones in its table, and roughly 95% of those were observed once. The top ten clonotypes cover over 0.1% of the sample.

For this clone: This receptor's antigen is unknown. Base quality data are lacking; no much larger clone is found one base away.

The research as a whole found: The small number of donors limited the genetic and exposure-history diversity represented. When a few donors were compared, the shared fraction of clonotypes was around 5% for naive CD4, more than 3% for naive CD8, roughly 2.3% for memory CD4, and 0.4% for memory CD8. Naive subsets generally had larger estimated clonotype richness than memory subsets. Sampling was restricted to blood, and TCR repertoires in tissue are likely to differ from TCR repertoires in blood. Pairwise subsampling led to the expectation that sequencing depth would affect the degree of clonotype sharing among donors. Compared with non-shared clonotypes, the clonotypes found in all four sorted-subset donors had higher generation probabilities. Even with the large sequencing depth, rarefaction of the sorted-subset datasets indicated that sequencing was incomplete.

Sequenced input: naive CD4+ T cells sorted from blood. The intended sense of this specimen's cell subset or site label: CD45RA+ positively selected. This sequence originates from a man younger than 35 in good health. The chain employs TRBV4-2 and TRBJ1-4, and 8 junctional nucleotides match TRBD1. In nucleotide form, the sequence is TGTGCCAGCAGCCATGAGACAGGGGCACCTAATGAAAAACTGTTTTTT. This is translated as CASSHETGAPNEKLFF.